These 21 T cell receptor beta chains share one sample of origin, sequenced in a study of regulatory T cells in long-lasting Graves disease. HTBI primers from iRepertoire and Arm-PCR of CDR3 regions yielded the TCR beta libraries. TCRdb reanalysed the multiplex PCR reads using MiXCR and keeps one entry per CDR3 protein. The sample holds about 290,000 distinct CDR3 sequences, roughly a fifth seen once. The sample's time point: persistent/refractory GD, antithyroid drugs over 5 years with positive TRAb. Preparation of the TCR library used RNA extracted from PBMCs. Sequences were derived from peripheral blood mononuclear cells (PBMCs), sampled when the disease was refractory, from a patient treated with antithyroid drugs. The receptors come from a female donor with Graves disease.

This clonotype was recorded at least ten times. The rearrangement uses TRBV20-1 and TRBJ1-5; 7 bases are a match to TRBD1. Germline lookup yields CDR1 DFQATT and CDR2 SNEGSKA (reference sequence). The CDR3 has 12 amino acids. The V segment lost 7 bases and the J segment 3 bases; nucleotides outside the gene matches: 3. The CDR3 region has the DNA TGCAGTGGGCAGGGGGTCAATCAGCCCCAGCATTTT. Protein product: CSGQGVNQPQHF.

In its sample, this clonotype was seen once. The chain recombines TRBV30 with TRBJ2-1; D is tentatively TRBD1 or TRBD2 (5 bases each). From germline, CDR1 is GTSNPN and CDR2 SVGIG (reference sequence). Deletions cut 4 bases from V and 12 bases from J, with 19 bases between. CDR3 length: 13 amino acids. The CDR3 is CAWKKEAGQGQFF. The DNA for the CDR3 is TGTGCCTGGAAGAAAGAGGCGGGCCAGGGGCAGTTCTTC.

The rearrangement links TRBV20-1 to TRBJ2-7, with TRBD1 identical over 8 bases. This CDR3 contains 13 residues. Trimming removed 4 bases from V and 4 bases from J; junction bases left unmatched: 6. The germline V gene has CDR1 DFQATT and CDR2 SNEGSKA (reference sequence). CDR3 in amino acids: CSAKPGQEYEQYF. The DNA for the CDR3 is TGCAGTGCTAAACCGGGACAGGAATACGAGCAGTACTTC.

This clonotype was seen many times. The chain is built from TRBV7-8 and TRBJ1-1; D unresolved. Between the trimmed V and J ends, which lost 5 bases and 11 bases, there was a span of 15 bases. Germline values: CDR1 SGHVS, CDR2 FQNEAQ. This CDR3 is 12 amino acids long. The CDR3 loop is CASSTPGLGAFF. The CDR3 bases are TGTGCCAGCAGCACGCCGGGATTAGGCGCTTTCTTT.

V usage is TRBV6-1 and J usage is TRBJ2-2; 9 bases line up with TRBD1. CDR3 size: 16 residues. Unmatched junction bases numbered 8, after V lost 6 bases and J lost 3 bases. Germline CDR1 MNHNS, CDR2 SASEGT. The CDR3 sequence is CASRKAWTGDTGELFF. CDR3 nucleotide sequence: TGTGCCAGCAGGAAAGCGTGGACAGGGGACACCGGGGAGCTGTTTTTT.

This clonotype has only a few counts. The chain recombines TRBV7-2 with TRBJ2-2; D may correspond to TRBD1 or TRBD2 (5 bases each). CDR3 size: 14 residues. Germline values: CDR1 SGHTA, CDR2 FQGNSA. V lost 9 bases to trimming and J lost 5 bases, with 16 bases between them. CDR3 bases: TGTGCCAGTAGCGAGTTGGGGGTTACCGGGGAGCTGTTTTTT. Translated: CASSELGVTGELFF.

This clonotype was counted a few times. J is TRBJ1-4 and V is TRBV11-2; 7 bases are a match to TRBD1. The CDR3 totals 15 residues. Germline V CDR1 and CDR2: SGHAT, FQNNGV. With 2 bases clipped from V and 8 bases from J, the junction kept 8 bases outside the gene matches. CDR3 nucleotides: TGTGCCAGCAGCTTAAGAGGGGGCGAGGGGGAAAAACTGTTTTTT. Residues: CASSLRGGEGEKLFF.

In its sample, this clonotype was seen once. This clone may be a read error of a much larger clone one base away. The chain couples TRBV27 to TRBJ2-3; D remains ambiguous. The germline CDR1 and CDR2 sequences are MNHEY and SMNVEV (reference sequence). The CDR3 covers 14 residues. Trimming cost V 4 bases and J 6 bases, with 14 bases left between them. The CDR3 here is CASSSRGVLDTQYF. As DNA, the CDR3 is TGTGCCAGCAGTTCGCGAGGTGTCCTGGATACGCAGTATTTT.

This clonotype occurred a few times. The chain couples TRBV7-9 to TRBJ1-6; D gene unclear. Trimming removed 6 bases from V and 10 bases from J, with 22 bases in between. From germline, CDR1 is SEHNR and CDR2 FQNEAQ (reference sequence). This CDR3 has 16 amino acids. CDR3 sequence reads: CASRGFDTRLGSPLHF. CDR3 DNA sequence: TGTGCCAGCAGGGGATTCGATACCCGACTAGGGTCACCCCTCCACTTT.

A remark on this clonotype: Given a much more abundant clone one base away, this may be a read error. The rearrangement links TRBV2 to TRBJ1-2; D gene uncertain. The CDR3 runs 13 residues. CDR1 is SNHLY and CDR2 is FYNNEI in the germline V gene. CDR3 in amino acids: CASSGQERLGNAF. CDR3 DNA sequence: TGTGCCAGCAGTGGGCAGGAGCGTTTAGGTAACGCCTTC.

This clonotype was counted only a few times. In DNA, the CDR3 is TGTGCCAGCAAGTTTCCAAACTCCTACGAGCAGTACTTC. Its translation: CASKFPNSYEQYF. The V call is TRBV12-3 or TRBV12-4, the J call TRBJ2-7; D is ambiguous. The V end was cut by 7 bases, the J end by 0 bases, with 10 bases between. CDR3 length: 13 amino acids.

Comments on this clonotype: With a much larger clone just one base away, this may be a read error. The rearrangement joins TRBV7-2 to TRBJ1-1; D is undetermined. The ends were cut back, 4 bases at V and 7 bases at J, with 13 bases in the middle. The CDR3 sequence is 13 residues long. Germline lookup yields CDR1 SGHTA and CDR2 FQGNSA. Here the CDR3 reads CASSWGGSLEAFF. CDR3 in DNA: TGTGCCAGCAGCTGGGGAGGGTCGCTTGAAGCTTTCTTT.

The chain employs TRBV12-3 or TRBV12-4 and TRBJ2-2; 11 nucleotides match TRBD1. The CDR3 is 15 residues long. V lost 7 bases, J lost 7 bases, and 8 bases stayed unmatched. The CDR3 here is CASTPDRGLNGELFF. CDR3 DNA sequence: TGTGCCAGCACCCCGGACAGGGGGCTTAACGGGGAGCTGTTTTTT.

This clonotype was recorded a few times. This CDR3 reads CATSGGQGLTETQYF. CDR3 sequence (DNA): TGTGCCACCAGTGGGGGACAGGGGTTGACTGAGACCCAGTACTTC. V and J are TRBV24-1 and TRBJ2-5; 10 nucleotides agree with TRBD1. Germline V gives CDR1 KGHDR, CDR2 SFDVKD. This CDR3 is 15 amino acids long. After removal of 5 bases from V and 5 bases from J, the junction contained 7 bases not matched to a gene.

This chain joins TRBV20-1 and TRBJ2-1; D possibly corresponds to TRBD1 (5 bases). Germline V CDR1 and CDR2: DFQATT, SNEGSKA (reference sequence). This CDR3 region has 14 residues. Trimming took off 1 base at V and 4 bases at J, with 11 bases between the two ends. Here the CDR3 reads CSARGLGEYNEQFF. The DNA for the CDR3 is TGCAGTGCTAGAGGCCTAGGGGAATACAATGAGCAGTTCTTC.

This clonotype was seen many times. The chain recombines TRBV20-1 with TRBJ2-7, with a possible D match to TRBD1 (6 bases). Germline loops: CDR1 DFQATT, CDR2 SNEGSKA (reference sequence). The CDR3 is 14 residues long. The V end lost 6 bases, the J end lost 4 bases, and 19 bases lay between the germline ends. The CDR3, as DNA: TGCAGTGCCTTAGGACAGTCCAAGAAATACGAGCAGTACTTC. Protein product: CSALGQSKKYEQYF.

As to this clonotype: A far larger clone is off by one base, so a read error is likely. V usage is TRBV11-3 and J usage is TRBJ1-6; tentatively, D is TRBD1 (6 bases). Germline V gene data show CDR1 as SGHNT and CDR2 as YENEEA. The CDR3 sequence is 14 residues long. The CDR3: CASSSRGLNLPLHF. For the CDR3, the DNA is TGTGCCAGCAGCTCTCGGGGGCTTAATTTACCCCTCCACTTT.

This clonotype was picked up a small number of times. The chain combines TRBV5-5 with TRBJ1-5; 8 bases agree with TRBD1. The V gene's germline CDR1 is SGHKS and CDR2 YYEKEE (reference sequence). Losses at the gene ends were 5 bases for V and 6 bases for J; bases not matched to a gene: 7. The CDR3 is 14 residues long. CDR3 region: CASSRQGAGQPQHF. As DNA, the CDR3 is TGTGCCAGCAGTCGTCAGGGGGCAGGTCAGCCCCAGCATTTT.

Only a few counts were recorded for this clonotype. This may be a read error: a much more frequent sequence differs by one nucleotide. V and J are TRBV12-3 or TRBV12-4 and TRBJ1-4, with 9 bases lining up with TRBD1. This CDR3 has 16 residues. The V and J ends lost 6 bases and 11 bases, in that order; junction bases with no gene match: 16. CDR3 sequence reads: CASSWTWDRENRKLFF. The CDR3 DNA follows: TGTGCCAGCAGCTGGACATGGGACAGGGAGAATCGGAAACTGTTTTTT.

This clonotype appeared once. The rearrangement links TRBV7-3 to TRBJ2-2; 10 nucleotides align to TRBD1. The CDR3 covers 16 residues. With V trimmed by 5 bases and J by 5 bases, 8 bases remained unmatched. The V gene's germline CDR1 is SGHTA and CDR2 FQGTGA. DNA of the CDR3: TGTGCCAGCAGCCTAGGCGGACAGGGGGGGACCGGGGAGCTGTTTTTT. Encoded protein: CASSLGGQGGTGELFF.

This clonotype was observed a single time. A read error may explain this, as a much larger clone is one base away. V is TRBV28 and J is TRBJ2-7, with 7 bases identical to TRBD2. Germline loops: CDR1 MDHEN, CDR2 SYDVKM. This CDR3 has 15 residues. Here the CDR3 reads CASSLSSGEGYERYF. CDR3 DNA sequence: TGTGCCAGCAGCCTCTCTTCGGGGGAGGGCTACGAGCGGTACTTC.